This is a list of T cell receptor beta chains from one sample in a study of breast tumors, draining lymph nodes, adjacent tissues. One entry per CDR3 protein results from TCRdb running MiXCR on the multiplex PCR reads. The sample lists 65,000 to 80,000 distinct CDR3 sequences, around 20% occurring once. The sequencing input was axillary lymph node tissue. The receptors here all came from a female donor with breast cancer. Some clones in this sample may be carry-over from other donors' samples. Both conserved end residues are part of each CDR3. The size of a clone is reported for some rows only, either as once, few or many, or as a class for expanded clones.

j_gene	v_gene	abundance	CDR3aa
TRBJ2-5	TRBV20-1	many	CSAKDVAWGTQYF
TRBJ2-2	TRBV19	many	CASSTPQGAYTGELFF
TRBJ2-5	TRBV4-3	many	CASSSAFQETQYF
TRBJ2-7	TRBV4-1	few	CASSLAGGSLYEQHF
TRBJ1-3	TRBV5-6	-	CASRQGGNTIYF
TRBJ2-4	TRBV7-2	-	CASGRGHGTKTIQYF
TRBJ2-2	TRBV25-1	many	CASSEETGELFF
TRBJ1-6	TRBV20-1	many	CSASRDRVGSPLHF
TRBJ2-5	TRBV7-9	many	CASSLAKGTSRQETQYF
TRBJ2-7	TRBV30	-	CAWSVLGGLGEQYF